Below, 14 T cell receptor beta chains from the same sample are listed, as sequenced in a study of cytomegalovirus exposure and HLA in healthy donors. PCR involved 60 Vbeta and 13 Jbeta primers. Using immunoSEQ multiplex PCR, the repertoire was profiled, and TCRdb retains in-frame clones only, with some absent. The table records 75,000 to 100,000 clones, roughly four fifths of them present only once. Sample: PBMCs. The receptor source for this set is a man aged 35 to 55 in good health and CMV-seropositive.

The chain employs TRBV9 and TRBJ1-5; no clear D gene. This CDR3 has 14 residues. V was clipped by 0 bases and J by 5 bases, with 9 bases between them. Germline V gene sequence: CDR1 SGDLS, CDR2 YYNGEE. Here the CDR3 reads CASSVALADQPQHF. The CDR3, as DNA: TGTGCCAGCAGCGTAGCTTTGGCGGATCAGCCCCAGCATTTT. Complete variable domain (other parts from reference TRBV9 and TRBJ1-5): DSGVTQTPKHLITATGQRVTLRCSPRSGDLSVYWYQQSLDQGLQFLIQYYNGEERAKGNILERFSAQQFPDLHSELNLSSLELGDSALYFCASSVALADQPQHFGDGTRLSIL.

This clone was counted a few times. The rearrangement links TRBV28 to TRBJ1-1; D unresolved. The CDR3 consists of 15 residues. Germline-derived CDR1 and CDR2 are MDHEN and SYDVKM. Trimming cost V 8 bases and J 2 bases, with 18 bases left between them. CDR3 region: CASAPTGSGNTEAFF. CDR3 bases: TGTGCCAGCGCCCCAACGGGGTCCGGCAACACTGAAGCTTTCTTT.

The V call is TRBV5-1, the J call TRBJ2-3, with TRBD2 matching over 9 bases. Germline V gene sequence: CDR1 SGHRS, CDR2 YFSETQ. This CDR3 spans 15 amino acids. The ends lost 4 bases at V and 1 base at J; junction bases unmatched: 4. This CDR3 reads CASSVSGRGTDTQYF. DNA of the CDR3: TGCGCCAGCAGCGTTAGCGGGAGAGGCACAGATACGCAGTATTTT. Full variable domain (rest looked up from reference TRBV5-1 and TRBJ2-3): KAGVTQTPRYLIKTRGQQVTLSCSPISGHRSVSWYQQTPGQGLQFLFEYFSETQRNKGNFPGRFSGRQFSNSRSEMNVSTLELGDSALYLCASSVSGRGTDTQYFGPGTRLTVL.

This clone was picked up a small number of times. The chain carries TRBV10-3 and TRBJ1-5; the D is unclear. V dropped 4 bases and J dropped 1 base, with 5 bases sitting between them. The CDR3 length is 13 residues. Germline V gene data show CDR1 as ENHRY and CDR2 as SYGVKD. As DNA, the CDR3 is TGTGCCATCAGTGGAGGGAGCAATCAGCCCCAGCATTTT. Translating it yields CAISGGSNQPQHF.

This clone was seen more than once but under ten times. V usage is TRBV29-1 and J usage is TRBJ2-7, with 10 positions matching TRBD2. CDR3 size: 14 residues. Trimming removed 3 bases from V and 7 bases from J; junction bases left unmatched: 9. Germline V gene lookup returns CDR1 SQVTM and CDR2 ANQGSEA. As DNA, the CDR3 is TGCAGCGTTGAGGTGGCTAGCGGGAGCAAGGAGCAGTACTTC. Its translation: CSVEVASGSKEQYF.

The rearrangement links TRBV29-1 to TRBJ2-1, with TRBD2 identical over 9 bases. The CDR3 is made up of 18 amino acids. Germline V lookup: CDR1 SQVTM, CDR2 ANQGSEA. The junction had 18 bases not matched to a gene; V was cut back by 5 bases and J by 4 bases. The CDR3 nucleotides read TGCAGCGTTTATGAGCGGGGGGAAACCTTTCTACAATACAATGAGCAGTTCTTC. Encoded protein: CSVYERGETFLQYNEQFF.

The gene calls are TRBV19 and TRBJ2-5, with D possibly TRBD2 on 5 matching bases. V gave up 3 bases and J gave up 7 bases, with 12 bases separating them. The CDR3 length is 13 residues. The germline V gene has CDR1 LNHDA and CDR2 SQIVND (reference sequence). This CDR3 reads CASSIEGRGTQYF. The CDR3 nucleotides are TGTGCCAGTAGTATTGAGGGTCGCGGGACCCAGTACTTC.

This rearrangement joins TRBV6-5 to TRBJ2-5; tentative D call: TRBD1 (6 bases). The J call may be incorrect, as the DNA end agrees better with TRBJ2-7. The CDR3 runs 15 residues. Germline values: CDR1 MNHEY, CDR2 SVGAGI. DNA for the CDR3: TGTGCCAGCAGTCGCCGGGACACTGACTCCTACGAGCAGTACTTC. Its protein is CASSRRDTDSYEQYF.

On this clone itself: A junction boundary mismatches the germline segment, possibly from a read error. The same CDR3 also results from other DNA sequences found in this sample. The genes are TRBV13 and TRBJ1-1; possibly TRBD1 for D (5 bases). Germline CDR1 PRHDT, CDR2 FYEKMQ (reference sequence). The CDR3 totals 16 residues. The CDR3 here is CASRRGTSRRATEAFF. The CDR3 DNA is TGTGCCAGCAGACGAGGGACTTCCAGGCGAGCAACTGAAGCTTTCTTC.

The rearrangement joins TRBV19 to TRBJ2-1; D is perhaps TRBD1 (6 bases). Germline CDR1 LNHDA, CDR2 SQIVND (reference sequence). CDR3 size: 14 residues. V was clipped by 8 bases and J by 5 bases, with 16 bases between them. This CDR3 reads CASGTTRLNNEQFF. The CDR3 bases are TGTGCCAGTGGGACAACCAGATTAAACAATGAGCAGTTCTTC.

This clone was seen once. The chain joins TRBV25-1 to TRBJ1-4; D possibly corresponds to TRBD1 (6 bases). This CDR3 comprises 17 residues. Trimming stripped 3 bases from V and 0 bases from J, with 14 bases between. In germline, CDR1 is MGHDK, CDR2 SYGVNS. CDR3 sequence (DNA): TGTGCCAGCAGTGACGGCAGGGGACCGGCAACTAATGAAAAACTGTTTTTT. Its protein product is CASSDGRGPATNEKLFF.

V usage is TRBV6-1 and J usage is TRBJ1-1; TRBD1 is a possible D gene (6 bases). Germline-derived CDR1 and CDR2 are MNHNS and SASEGT. The CDR3 runs 15 residues. Trimming removed 2 bases from V and 5 bases from J, with 15 bases in between. The CDR3 bases are TGTGCCAGCAGTGAAATCCGGGGGGCCGGAACTGAAGCTTTCTTT. Protein sequence: CASSEIRGAGTEAFF.

The rearrangement joins TRBV5-1 to TRBJ2-1; 8 nucleotides match TRBD2. Germline trimming cut 1 base from V and 6 bases from J; bases unmatched to any gene: 6. The germline gives CDR1 SGHRS, CDR2 YFSETQ. This CDR3 has 15 amino acids. The CDR3, as DNA: TGCGCCAGCAGCTTGACGAGCGGGAGTTTCAATGAGCAGTTCTTC. Its translation is CASSLTSGSFNEQFF.

The V gene is TRBV5-4, the J gene TRBJ1-1, with D possibly TRBD1 on 6 matching bases. Germline V gene lookup returns CDR1 SGHNT and CDR2 YYREEE (reference sequence). The CDR3 contains 14 residues. Trimming left V 0 bases short and J 1 base short, with 7 bases between. CDR3 DNA: TGTGCCAGCAGCTTGGGGACAGAGAACACTGAAGCTTTCTTT. This codes for CASSLGTENTEAFF.